Sequencing of this T cell receptor (beta chain) was carried out in a study of regulatory T cells in long-lasting Graves disease. CDR3 regions were amplified by Arm-PCR using iRepertoire HTBI primers to build TCR beta libraries. TCRdb processed the multiplex PCR reads anew with MiXCR; each CDR3 protein has one entry. The sample lists about 440,000 distinct CDR3 sequences, just under 15% seen once, with 16% in the top ten. Study conclusions and caveats: Persistent disease was characterized by preferential usage of TRBV28, TRBJ1-2 and TRBJ2-5.

This clonotype was seen at least ten times. As yet, its antigen is unknown. Deletions cut 3 bases from V and 4 bases from J, with 12 bases between. Germline V lookup: CDR1 MNHEY, CDR2 SVGAGI. This CDR3 is built from 14 residues. Time point here: newly diagnosed GD, antithyroid drugs for less than 3 months. Generation of the TCR library employed RNA extracted from PBMCs. The same sample was also studied in work on T cells in Graves' hyperthyroidism and ophthalmopathy. From that study: Graves' hyperthyroidism showing no ophthalmopathy progression within 18 months was considered stable.

The TCR comes from a woman aged 25-40 years with Graves disease. The chain combines TRBV6-5 with TRBJ1-1; D call uncertain. The source material was peripheral blood mononuclear cells (PBMCs), sampled at new diagnosis, from a patient treated with antithyroid drugs. The CDR3 DNA is TGTGCCAGCAGTTATGGCCCAGGCTCCACTGAAGCTTTCTTT. The encoded protein is CASSYGPGSTEAFF.